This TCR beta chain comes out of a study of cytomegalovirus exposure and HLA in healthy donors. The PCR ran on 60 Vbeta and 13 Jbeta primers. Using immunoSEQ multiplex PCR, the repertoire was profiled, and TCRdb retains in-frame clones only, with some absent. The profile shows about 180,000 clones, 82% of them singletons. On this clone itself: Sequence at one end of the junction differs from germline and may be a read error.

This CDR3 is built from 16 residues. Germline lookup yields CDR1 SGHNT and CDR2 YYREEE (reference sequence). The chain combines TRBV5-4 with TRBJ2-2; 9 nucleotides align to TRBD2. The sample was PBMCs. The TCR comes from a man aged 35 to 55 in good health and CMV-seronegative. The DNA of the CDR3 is TGTGCCAGCAGCTTGGGCGGGAGGGCGAATACCGGGGAGCTGTTTTTT. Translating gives CASSLGGRANTGELFF.